This TCR beta chain was recovered during a study of blood T cell repertoires in COVID-19. Background on the study: The United States, Italy and Spain provided the acute and convalescent COVID-19 samples. The analysed material was cDNA or gDNA that came from T cells, B-cell-depleted T cells, or PBMCs.

Germline V gives CDR1 KGHSH, CDR2 LQKENI. The CDR3 covers 16 residues. Trimming stripped 6 bases from V and 5 bases from J, with 20 bases between. Original processing notes: Amplification of reference gene primers provided the estimated nucleated cell counts. TCRdb's copy holds only in-frame clones and misses some; the assay was immunoSEQ multiplex PCR. V and J calls plus clone size are reproduced from that table; the DNA served to infer D and trimming. The sample has 450,000 to 500,000 clones; over 75% are singletons. The chain joins TRBV18 to TRBJ2-1, with D maybe TRBD2 (6 bases). This clonotype was sampled from a human donor in a cohort sampled during active COVID-19. The sample comprised peripheral blood. DNA for the CDR3: TGTGCCAGCTCGGACCAGATACAGGCGGGGAACAATGAGCAGTTCTTC. It specifies CASSDQIQAGNNEQFF.